Listed below are T cell receptor beta chains from one sample, sequenced in a study of control samples from healthy donors and cancer patients. Method: immunoSEQ multiplex PCR; TCRdb's copy keeps in-frame clones and lacks some. The data hold 15,000 to 20,000 clones, with under 90% observed a single time. The source material was PBMCs. These receptors came from a woman between 65 and 79 years old with lung cancer. Each CDR3 is given with its conserved first and last residue. D genes are given only for firm matches. Not every row has a clone size; where given, it reads once, few, many or a size class.

j_gene | d_gene | abundance | v_gene | CDR3aa
TRBJ2-3 | . | . | TRBV7-9 | CASSSRTASTDTQYF
TRBJ2-7 | . | . | TRBV19 | CASSSGWAMEQYF
TRBJ2-7 | . | few | TRBV5-6 | CASSSILRDSSYEQYF
TRBJ2-7 | TRBD2 | . | TRBV7-9 | CASSPFLGRASYEQYF
TRBJ1-3 | . | few | TRBV4-3 | CASSHTGSGNTIYF
TRBJ2-1 | . | . | TRBV6-2/TRBV6-3 | CASSYLWINEQFF
TRBJ1-1 | . | . | TRBV7-9 | CASSRIEDTEAFF
TRBJ1-6 | . | . | TRBV10-3 | CANSDRGSPLHF
TRBJ2-1 | . | . | TRBV10-1 | CASSEGAGYNEQFF
TRBJ2-1 | . | . | TRBV5-8 | CASSLTGSSGGYNEQFF
TRBJ2-7 | . | . | TRBV4-3 | CASSQEGDSRYEQYF
TRBJ1-1 | . | once | TRBV27 | CASSMWGNTEAFF
TRBJ1-1 | TRBD1 | . | TRBV12-5 | CASGFAGGTPEAFF
TRBJ1-1 | TRBD1 | . | TRBV5-1 | CASSSQWTGIMNTEAFF
TRBJ2-7 | . | . | TRBV1 | CTSSHKGQGQNEQYF
TRBJ1-5 | . | . | TRBV24-1 | CATSENRAGNQPQHF
TRBJ2-1 | . | . | TRBV2 | CASSEFGVGSYNEQFF
TRBJ2-1 | TRBD2 | . | TRBV6-4 | CASSELAGVNEQFF
TRBJ2-1 | TRBD2 | . | TRBV3-1/TRBV3-2 | CASSLGGSLSYNEQFF
TRBJ2-3 | . | . | TRBV7-2 | CASSLEEDYYTDTQYF
TRBJ2-1 | TRBD2 | . | TRBV11-2 | CASSLGGGSYEQFF
TRBJ2-1 | . | . | TRBV25-1 | CASSLLESHRNEQFF
TRBJ2-1 | TRBD2 | . | TRBV30 | CAWSVGAGARHEQFF
TRBJ1-1 | . | few | TRBV5-1 | CASTLGLTLGTNTEAFF
TRBJ2-1 | . | . | TRBV2 | CASMGARDKTNEQFF
TRBJ2-7 | TRBD1 | . | TRBV5-1 | CASSLAGADRGRLGYEQYF
TRBJ2-1 | . | . | TRBV25-1 | CASNGVGGVSYNEQFF
TRBJ2-7 | . | . | TRBV5-1 | CASSLPSYEQYF
TRBJ1-1 | . | once | TRBV12-3/TRBV12-4 | CASSLTVEVEAFF
TRBJ2-1 | TRBD2 | . | TRBV6-4 | CASSRSGGEDEQFF
TRBJ2-5 | . | . | TRBV10-2 | CASRLAGQETQYF
TRBJ1-5 | . | . | TRBV30 | CAWSGSFVSNQPQHF
TRBJ1-4 | TRBD1 | . | TRBV4-3 | CASSHRTGGDEKLFF
TRBJ1-1 | . | . | TRBV7-9 | CASSIRADAEAFF
TRBJ2-5 | . | . | TRBV5-8 | CASSLGRSQETQYF
TRBJ2-5 | TRBD1 | . | TRBV24-1 | CATSGGTGEVLKTQYF
TRBJ2-6 | . | . | TRBV7-3 | CASSLRQVGAGANVLTF
TRBJ2-7 | TRBD2 | . | TRBV28 | CASREPGLAGYEQYF
TRBJ2-5 | . | . | TRBV29-1 | CSGLGAQETQYF
TRBJ2-1 | . | . | TRBV19 | CASMKGSYNEQFF
TRBJ1-5 | . | . | TRBV12-3/TRBV12-4 | CASSLAGRPQHF